The sequence of this T cell receptor beta chain was determined in a study of Graves' ophthalmopathy and Graves' hyperthyroidism. From germline, CDR1 is LGHDT and CDR2 YNNKEL (reference sequence). This CDR3 has 11 amino acids. V was trimmed by 0 bases and J by 5 bases, leaving 2 bases between them. Ophthalmopathy was moderately-to-severely active, CAS at least 3, NOSPECS at least 4, lasting under 3 months. PBMCs were isolated by Ficoll-Paque density gradient centrifugation, using roughly 11 ml of fresh peripheral blood as the starting material. Concerning this clonotype: The antigen is unknown.

Study-level findings and limits: Ophthalmopathy could be told apart from stable hyperthyroidism by a 13-signature model (around 88% sensitivity, approximately 76% specificity). The model predicted progression of ophthalmopathy with a sensitivity of 70% to 71%, and its specificity was 72.22%.

RNA transcripts were the source from which TCR beta CDR3 regions were amplified. First-round RT-PCR used HTBI primers; second-round multiplex PCR followed. MiXCR was run by TCRdb on the multiplex PCR reads, yielding one entry per CDR3 protein. Among more than 40,000 distinct CDR3 sequences listed, 50% were seen once. Sequenced material: peripheral blood. The rearrangement uses TRBV3-1 and TRBJ2-7; no reliable D call. This sequence was found in an adult man with Graves' ophthalmopathy. The CDR3 sequence: CASSQDHEQYF. The DNA of the CDR3 is TGTGCCAGCAGCCAAGACCACGAGCAGTACTTC.